Listed here is a single TCR beta chain. The antigen is not known. The data were obtained in a study of shared clonotypes between healthy human individuals. Background on the study: Three plates were used per donor for CD4 naive, three for CD4 memory, two for CD8 naive and one for CD8 memory. Regarding the study as a whole: The study generally estimated greater richness for naive than memory subsets. Naive CD4 clonotypes were shared across a handful of donors at 5% to 6%. Sequencing depth was a factor that was expected to affect clonotype sharing among donors.

CD8 cells regarded as naive lacked CD45RO, were positively chosen for CCR7, and omitted terminally differentiated effector memory CD45RA+ cells. The method was immunoSEQ multiplex PCR; TCRdb's version includes in-frame clones alone and lacks a portion of them. Found here are about 820,000 clones, 80% to 95% of them singletons; the top ten hold less than 25%. With 3 bases removed from V and 1 base from J, the gap between germline ends came to 12 bases. There are 16 residues in the CDR3. Germline V lookup: CDR1 SGHAT, CDR2 FQNNGV. Sequencing used naive CD8+ T cells sorted from blood. This TCR came from a young man in good health. The chain has TRBV11-2 and TRBJ2-2; tentatively, D is TRBD1 (6 bases). For the CDR3, the DNA is TGTGCCAGCAGCTTTCTACGGGACAAGAACACCGGGGAGCTGTTTTTT. Amino acid sequence: CASSFLRDKNTGELFF.